These T cell receptor beta chains were read from a single sample in a study of control samples from healthy donors and cancer patients. Only in-frame clones appear in the TCRdb table, and some are missing; sequencing was by immunoSEQ multiplex PCR. The table shows approximately 100,000 clones, with more than 70% occurring only once. The sequencing input was blood. The receptor source for this set is a middle-aged woman in good health. CDR3s include the opening cysteine and the closing phenylalanine or tryptophan. Each record gives: V gene, J gene, D gene, clone size, CDR3 protein, CDR3 DNA. A D gene is named only where the DNA matches it firmly. The size entry is marked missing in some rows and otherwise reads once, few, many or a size class.

v_gene: TRBV29-1
j_gene: TRBJ1-2
d_gene: TRBD1
abundance: -
CDR3aa: CSVQQGAYGYTF
CDR3nt: TGCAGCGTCCAACAGGGGGCATATGGCTACACCTTC

v_gene: TRBV7-9
j_gene: TRBJ2-3
d_gene: TRBD2
abundance: -
CDR3aa: CASSPIAGEADTQYF
CDR3nt: TGTGCCAGCAGCCCGATAGCGGGGGAGGCAGATACGCAGTATTTT

v_gene: TRBV6-5
j_gene: TRBJ1-2
d_gene: -
abundance: -
CDR3aa: CASKTAYGYTF
CDR3nt: TGTGCCAGCAAGACAGCATATGGCTACACCTTC

v_gene: TRBV6-2/TRBV6-3
j_gene: TRBJ2-3
d_gene: -
abundance: few
CDR3aa: CASSYSPAADTQYF
CDR3nt: TGTGCCAGCAGTTACTCACCCGCCGCAGATACGCAGTATTTT

v_gene: TRBV10-3
j_gene: TRBJ2-1
d_gene: TRBD2
abundance: -
CDR3aa: CAISPTSGEGVQFF
CDR3nt: TGTGCCATCAGTCCCACTAGCGGGGAGGGTGTGCAGTTCTTC

v_gene: TRBV6-4
j_gene: TRBJ1-4
d_gene: -
abundance: -
CDR3aa: CASSGTAEKLFF
CDR3nt: TGTGCCAGCAGCGGGACGGCCGAAAAACTGTTTTTT

v_gene: TRBV7-3
j_gene: TRBJ2-5
d_gene: TRBD2
abundance: -
CDR3aa: CASSSSGVQETQYF
CDR3nt: TGTGCCAGCAGCTCTAGCGGGGTCCAAGAGACCCAGTACTTC

v_gene: TRBV6-5
j_gene: TRBJ1-6
d_gene: TRBD1
abundance: -
CDR3aa: CASSYQGGSGSPLHF
CDR3nt: TGTGCCAGCAGTTACCAGGGGGGAAGTGGGTCACCCCTCCACTTT

v_gene: TRBV6-5
j_gene: TRBJ1-5
d_gene: -
abundance: -
CDR3aa: CASAAGGGQPQHF
CDR3nt: TGTGCCAGCGCCGCGGGGGGGGGTCAGCCCCAGCATTTT

v_gene: TRBV7-9
j_gene: TRBJ1-1
d_gene: -
abundance: -
CDR3aa: CASSLATGTPISPF
CDR3nt: TGTGCCAGCAGCTTAGCTACCGGGACCCCCATTTCCCCATTT

v_gene: TRBV6-5
j_gene: TRBJ1-5
d_gene: -
abundance: -
CDR3aa: CASSYSKDQPQHF
CDR3nt: TGTGCCAGCAGTTACTCGAAGGATCAGCCCCAGCATTTT

v_gene: TRBV7-2
j_gene: TRBJ1-2
d_gene: -
abundance: -
CDR3aa: CASSLESLYGYTF
CDR3nt: TGTGCCAGCAGCTTAGAGTCCCTCTATGGCTACACCTTC

v_gene: TRBV6-5
j_gene: TRBJ2-5
d_gene: -
abundance: -
CDR3aa: CASSLRPGTQYF
CDR3nt: TGTGCCAGCAGTCTCCGCCCGGGGACCCAGTACTTC

v_gene: TRBV5-7
j_gene: TRBJ2-7
d_gene: TRBD1
abundance: -
CDR3aa: CASSSSAIRDRGCLGEQYF
CDR3nt: TGTGCCAGCAGCTCCTCTGCAATCAGAGACAGGGGGTGTCTAGGCGAGCAGTACTTC

v_gene: TRBV7-2
j_gene: TRBJ2-7
d_gene: -
abundance: few
CDR3aa: CASSSRGYEQYF
CDR3nt: TGTGCCAGCAGCTCAAGGGGTTACGAGCAGTACTTC

v_gene: TRBV5-4
j_gene: TRBJ2-1
d_gene: TRBD2
abundance: once
CDR3aa: CASSLRLANEQFF
CDR3nt: TGTGCCAGCAGCCTAAGACTAGCCAATGAGCAGTTCTTC

v_gene: TRBV5-1
j_gene: TRBJ2-5
d_gene: -
abundance: -
CDR3aa: CASSDQETQYF
CDR3nt: TGCGCCAGCAGTGACCAAGAGACCCAGTACTTC

v_gene: TRBV27
j_gene: TRBJ2-7
d_gene: TRBD1
abundance: -
CDR3aa: CASRDRYEQYF
CDR3nt: TGTGCCAGTCGGGACAGGTACGAGCAGTACTTC

v_gene: TRBV28
j_gene: TRBJ1-5
d_gene: -
abundance: -
CDR3aa: CASSTSNQPQHF
CDR3nt: TGTGCCAGCAGTACTAGCAATCAGCCCCAGCATTTT

v_gene: TRBV11-3
j_gene: TRBJ2-7
d_gene: -
abundance: -
CDR3aa: CASSTGTATYEQYF
CDR3nt: TGTGCCAGCAGCACCGGGACCGCAACCTACGAGCAGTACTTC

v_gene: TRBV5-5
j_gene: TRBJ2-7
d_gene: -
abundance: -
CDR3aa: CASSQSADGYEQYF
CDR3nt: TGTGCCAGCAGCCAGTCAGCCGACGGGTACGAGCAGTACTTC

v_gene: TRBV7-3
j_gene: TRBJ1-1
d_gene: -
abundance: -
CDR3aa: CASSPDRGEGAFF
CDR3nt: TGTGCCAGCAGCCCAGACCGGGGAGAGGGAGCTTTCTTT

v_gene: TRBV12-3/TRBV12-4
j_gene: TRBJ2-3
d_gene: -
abundance: -
CDR3aa: CASSPLPDTQYF
CDR3nt: TGTGCCAGCAGTCCCCTTCCAGATACGCAGTATTTT